Presented here are 23 T cell receptor beta chains from one specimen sequenced in a study of blood T cell repertoires in COVID-19. Sequenced by immunoSEQ multiplex PCR; TCRdb stores in-frame clones only, minus some. The data contain approximately 310,000 clones, roughly nine tenths of them singletons. Source material: PBMCs or T cells enriched from blood (not recorded which). The receptor set was obtained from a man in his fifties or sixties who had recovered from COVID-19.

This clone was counted once. The chain carries TRBV5-4 and TRBJ1-2; TRBD1 agrees at 8 bases. CDR1 and CDR2 from the germline V gene are SGHNT and YYREEE (reference sequence). The junction had 0 bases not matched to a gene; V was cut back by 0 bases and J by 2 bases. The CDR3 covers 14 residues. The CDR3 is CASSLGQGNYGYTF. CDR3 nucleotide sequence: TGTGCCAGCAGCTTGGGACAGGGGAACTATGGCTACACCTTC.

The CDR3 sequence: CASSLGTAPNLYNSPLHF. The CDR3 bases are TGTGCCAGCAGTTTAGGGACAGCTCCTAACCTCTATAATTCACCCCTCCACTTT. The rearrangement joins TRBV28 to TRBJ1-6, with 7 bases aligning to TRBD1. The CDR3 extends over 18 amino acids. Germline V gene lookup returns CDR1 MDHEN and CDR2 SYDVKM. Trimming cost V 2 bases and J 3 bases; bases outside gene matches: 10.

The DNA for the CDR3 is TGTGCCAGCAGTTCTCCTCCACCCAAATGGCACGAGCAGTACTTC. It yields the protein CASSSPPPKWHEQYF. The rearrangement uses TRBV28 and TRBJ2-7; D not resolved. V was trimmed by 4 bases and J by 5 bases, leaving 18 bases between them. CDR1 and CDR2 (germline): MDHEN, SYDVKM. CDR3 size: 15 residues. The full variable domain, completed using reference TRBV28 and TRBJ2-7, is DVKVTQSSRYLVKRTGEKVFLECVQDMDHENMFWYRQDPGLGLRLIYFSYDVKMKEKGDIPEGYSVSREKKERFSLILESASTNQTSMYLCASSSPPPKWHEQYFGPGTRLTVT.

This rearrangement joins TRBV3-1 (or the pseudogene TRBV3-2) to TRBJ2-6; 7 bases line up with TRBD1. The V segment lost 4 bases and the J segment 4 bases; nucleotides outside the gene matches: 10. Per the germline V gene, CDR1 is LGHDT and CDR2 is YNNKEL (reference sequence). The CDR3 has 17 residues. CDR3 coding DNA: TGTGCCAGCAGCCGACAGGGACCAATTCCGGGGGCCAACGTCCTGACTTTC. Amino acids: CASSRQGPIPGANVLTF.

This rearrangement joins TRBV9 to TRBJ1-6, with D possibly matching TRBD1 (6 bases). Per the germline V gene, CDR1 is SGDLS and CDR2 is YYNGEE. V gave up 0 bases and J gave up 9 bases, with 10 bases separating them. The CDR3 sequence is 14 residues long. Written as DNA, the CDR3 is TGTGCCAGCAGCGTAGGTGAAGGGGGTTCACCCCTCCACTTT. This encodes CASSVGEGGSPLHF.

This chain connects TRBV29-1 to TRBJ1-4; D possibly corresponds to TRBD1 (6 bases). V lost 7 bases and J 7 bases, leaving 16 bases between the germline ends. Germline CDR1 is SQVTM and CDR2 is ANQGSEA. This CDR3 is built from 13 residues. CDR3 amino acids: CSDIQGMGEKLFF. CDR3 DNA sequence: TGCAGCGACATCCAGGGGATGGGTGAAAAACTGTTTTTT.

In regard to this clone: Other DNA variants within this sample encode the same CDR3. The chain combines TRBV6-5 with TRBJ2-5, with TRBD1 matching 10 bases. Germline loops: CDR1 MNHEY, CDR2 SVGAGI. There are 13 residues in the CDR3. V lost 5 bases, J lost 4 bases, and 1 base stayed unmatched. The CDR3 spells CASSRDRGETQYF. DNA for the CDR3: TGTGCCAGCAGTAGGGACAGGGGAGAGACCCAGTACTTC.

The chain carries TRBV19 and TRBJ1-1, with 7 bases lining up with TRBD1. Trimming removed 10 bases from V and 3 bases from J; junction bases left unmatched: 23. The CDR3 extends over 18 amino acids. CDR1 and CDR2 from the germline V gene are LNHDA and SQIVND (reference sequence). CDR3 sequence reads: CATQRSGRGYYEDTEAFF. In DNA, the CDR3 is TGTGCCACCCAACGATCGGGCAGGGGGTATTACGAGGACACTGAAGCTTTCTTT. Together with reference TRBV19 and TRBJ1-1, the CDR3 gives the full variable domain: DGGITQSPKYLFRKEGQNVTLSCEQNLNHDAMYWYRQDPGQGLRLIYYSQIVNDFQKGDIAEGYSVSREKKESFPLTVTSAQKNPTAFYLCATQRSGRGYYEDTEAFFGQGTRLTVV.

As concerns this clone: Other DNA sequences in the sample encode the same CDR3. The J gene is TRBJ2-3, the V gene TRBV18, with D tentatively TRBD2 (5 bases). The V end was cut by 0 bases, the J end by 5 bases, with 6 bases between. This CDR3 region has 13 residues. In germline, CDR1 is KGHSH, CDR2 LQKENI. The CDR3 DNA reads TGTGCCAGCTCACCACCGGGGAGAGATACGCAGTATTTT. Amino acids: CASSPPGRDTQYF.

The CDR3 bases are TGTGCCAGCAGCTTAGGGCAGTGGGAGTACGGACAGTACTTC. Translation: CASSLGQWEYGQYF. This chain joins TRBV7-2 and TRBJ2-7, with a weak D call TRBD2 (5 bases). This CDR3 has 14 amino acids. Germline V lookup: CDR1 SGHTA, CDR2 FQGNSA. Trimming cost V 1 base and J 10 bases, with 17 bases left between them.

This clone was observed a single time. This chain links TRBV20-1 with TRBJ2-1; 10 bases fit TRBD2. CDR3 length: 17 amino acids. Germline assignment: CDR1 DFQATT and CDR2 SNEGSKA (reference sequence). The V segment lost 3 bases and the J segment 2 bases; nucleotides outside the gene matches: 10. The CDR3 bases are TGCAGTGCTAGTCCTAGCGGGAGCCGCTATCCCTACAATGAGCAGTTCTTC. It is translated as CSASPSGSRYPYNEQFF.

V is TRBV11-2 and J is TRBJ1-2; 8 bases align to TRBD1. Germline trimming cut 4 bases from V and 4 bases from J; bases unmatched to any gene: 8. CDR1 is SGHAT and CDR2 is FQNNGV in the germline V gene. This CDR3 is 15 amino acids long. DNA of the CDR3: TGTGCCAGCAGCTCCTCCGGGACAGGTCTCTATGGCTACACCTTC. Its protein is CASSSSGTGLYGYTF.

V gene TRBV5-1 combines with J gene TRBJ2-5; 8 nucleotides match TRBD1. V dropped 3 bases and J dropped 1; count of bases not matched to a gene: 5. CDR3 length: 15 amino acids. From germline, CDR1 is SGHRS and CDR2 YFSETQ. Here the CDR3 DNA reads TGCGCCAGCAGCTCGCAGGGGGCTTCCCAAGAGACCCAGTACTTC. It is translated as CASSSQGASQETQYF.

J is TRBJ2-7 and V is TRBV2; tentatively, D is TRBD2 (5 bases). Germline lookup yields CDR1 SNHLY and CDR2 FYNNEI. CDR3 size: 11 residues. The V end was cut by 6 bases, the J end by 9 bases, with 12 bases between. CDR3 amino acids: CASRGGSLQYF. The CDR3, as DNA: TGTGCCAGCAGGGGTGGGAGTTTGCAGTACTTC. The whole variable domain, remainder taken from reference TRBV2 and TRBJ2-7, is EPEVTQTPSHQVTQMGQEVILRCVPISNHLYFYWYRQILGQKVEFLVSFYNNEISEKSEIFDDQFSVERPDGSNFTLKIRSTKLEDSAMYFCASRGGSLQYFGPGTRLTVT.

This chain joins TRBV12-2 and TRBJ2-2; the D call in the table, TRBD1, was not verified against the DNA. TRBV12-2 is tagged as a pseudogene. The CDR3 consists of 19 residues. The CDR3 nucleotides are TGTGCAAGTCGCTTAGTGGAACCGGTGGGGCCGGCGCACACCGGGGAGCTGTTTTTT. Translation gives CASRLVEPVGPAHTGELFF.

The V gene is TRBV18, the J gene TRBJ1-4; D gene unclear. The germline V gene has CDR1 KGHSH and CDR2 LQKENI. The CDR3 runs to 16 residues. Trimming pared 0 bases from V and 4 bases from J, leaving 12 bases between. The CDR3 DNA follows: TGTGCCAGCTCACCACCAGCAATCGCGGATAATGAAAAACTGTTTTTT. Amino acids: CASSPPAIADNEKLFF.

J is TRBJ1-6 and V is TRBV6-5; TRBD1 aligns across 8 bases. There are 16 residues in the CDR3. V dropped 0 bases and J dropped 10; count of bases not matched to a gene: 8. Germline CDR1 is MNHEY and CDR2 is SVGAGI. Here the CDR3 reads CASSYSGTGGGSPLHF. CDR3 nucleotides: TGTGCCAGCAGTTACTCTGGCACAGGGGGTGGGTCACCCCTCCACTTT.

This chain uses TRBV5-1 with TRBJ2-3; perhaps TRBD2 as D (6 bases). Germline loops: CDR1 SGHRS, CDR2 YFSETQ. Trimming left V 2 bases short and J 2 bases short, with 12 bases between. CDR3 length: 15 amino acids. CDR3 sequence: CASSFTAGTTDTQYF. The CDR3 coding sequence is TGCGCCAGCAGCTTTACGGCGGGGACCACAGATACGCAGTATTTT.

This clone occurred once. The V call is TRBV6-5, the J call TRBJ1-2; 9 bases agree with TRBD1. The CDR3 consists of 13 residues. Germline loops: CDR1 MNHEY, CDR2 SVGAGI. V was pared by 10 bases and J by 4 bases, with 7 bases of the junction left unmatched. The CDR3: CATRTGVVYGYTF. The CDR3 DNA is TGTGCCACCAGGACAGGGGTGGTCTATGGCTACACCTTC.

The genes are TRBV24-1 and TRBJ2-3; D ambiguous. Germline assignment: CDR1 KGHDR and CDR2 SFDVKD. V was clipped by 0 bases and J by 0 bases, with 12 bases between them. This CDR3 is built from 17 residues. The CDR3 spells CATSDLKPGRSTDTQYF. The CDR3 DNA sequence: TGTGCCACCAGTGATTTGAAACCGGGTCGAAGCACAGATACGCAGTATTTT.

This clone was picked up one time. V and J are TRBV7-2 and TRBJ2-3; D is perhaps TRBD2 (6 bases). Germline CDR1 and CDR2: SGHTA and FQGNSA. V was pared by 6 bases and J by 1 base, with 11 bases between. This CDR3 has 14 residues. CDR3 amino acids: CASSWDFGTDTQYF. Here the CDR3 DNA reads TGTGCCAGCAGTTGGGACTTTGGCACAGATACGCAGTATTTT.

V gene TRBV5-3 combines with J gene TRBJ2-5, with 8 nucleotides matching TRBD1. TRBV5-3 is flagged as an ORF with uncertain function. The length of the CDR3 is 14 residues. J was trimmed by 3 bases and V by 7 bases; bases with no gene match: 8. The CDR3 region is CARVWTGYKETQYF. Here the CDR3 DNA reads TGTGCCAGAGTATGGACAGGGTACAAAGAGACCCAGTACTTC.

This rearrangement joins TRBV18 to TRBJ2-1; D is perhaps TRBD2 (5 bases). Germline-derived CDR1 and CDR2 are KGHSH and LQKENI. This CDR3 comprises 16 residues. V was pared by 6 bases and J by 1 base, with 16 bases between. In nucleotides, the CDR3 is TGTGCCAGCTCTTTCAGCGAGGGTTTTTCCTACAATGAGCAGTTCTTC. Translated, it gives CASSFSEGFSYNEQFF. The full variable domain, its missing parts supplied by reference TRBV18 and TRBJ2-1, is NAGVMQNPRHLVRRRGQEARLRCSPMKGHSHVYWYRQLPEEGLKFMVYLQKENIIDESGMPKERFSAEFPKEGPSILRIQQVVRGDSAAYFCASSFSEGFSYNEQFFGPGTRLTVL.